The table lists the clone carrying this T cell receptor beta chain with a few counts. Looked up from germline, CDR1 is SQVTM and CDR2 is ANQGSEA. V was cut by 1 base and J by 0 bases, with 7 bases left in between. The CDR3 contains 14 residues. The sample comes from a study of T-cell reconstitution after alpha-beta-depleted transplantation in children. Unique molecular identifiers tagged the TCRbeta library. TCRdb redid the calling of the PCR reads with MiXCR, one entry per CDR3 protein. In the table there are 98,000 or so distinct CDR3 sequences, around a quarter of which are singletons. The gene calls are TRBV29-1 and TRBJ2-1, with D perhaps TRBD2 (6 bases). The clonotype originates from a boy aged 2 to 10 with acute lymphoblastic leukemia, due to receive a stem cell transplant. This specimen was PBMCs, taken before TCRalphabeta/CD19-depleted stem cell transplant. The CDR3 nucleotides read TGCAGCGTTGAAGTGGGGGGCTCCTACAATGAGCAGTTCTTC. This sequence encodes CSVEVGGSYNEQFF.